The 16 T cell receptor beta chains reported below all come from one sample, sequenced in a study of PD-L1 blockade in urothelial cancer (dated by TCRdb to 2017 to 2019). The library was built by means of the immunoSEQ multiplex PCR assay. The table was pulled from immuneACCESS by TCRdb, which kept in-frame rearrangements only. Such tables lose some clones; where checked, under half of the loss comes from unresolved V genes, and the rest has no known cause. The sample table shows about 110,000 clones, and about 85% are seen once. The top ten constitute about 2.2% of the sample. The material was PBMCs, obtained around atezolizumab (anti-PD-L1) treatment. Source of these receptors: a man between 45 and 60 years old with urothelial cancer.

The chain joins TRBV15 to TRBJ2-2, with 8 bases aligning to TRBD1. CDR1 and CDR2 from the germline V gene are LNHNV and YYDKDF (reference sequence). This CDR3 has 17 residues. Trimming removed 1 base from V and 4 bases from J; junction bases left unmatched: 8. The CDR3: CATSRGGGQGFTGELFF. DNA for the CDR3: TGTGCCACCAGCAGAGGGGGTGGACAGGGTTTCACCGGGGAGCTGTTTTTT.

The V call is TRBV27, the J call TRBJ2-5; D may be TRBD2 (5 bases). In germline, CDR1 is MNHEY, CDR2 SMNVEV (reference sequence). The ends were cut back, 5 bases at V and 5 bases at J, with 15 bases in the middle. This CDR3 comprises 14 residues. The CDR3: CASSLGREGETQYF. The CDR3 region has the DNA TGTGCCAGCAGTCTAGGCCGGGAAGGGGAGACCCAGTACTTC.

In the case of this clone: Germline is not matched at one junction end, which may reflect a read error. The chain couples TRBV6-1 to TRBJ2-5; 7 nucleotides agree with TRBD2. CDR1 MNHNS and CDR2 SASEGT come from the germline V gene. The CDR3 consists of 16 residues. The CDR3 DNA follows: TGTGCCAGCAGTGAAATCCCCCTGGGGGGAGGGGCCCTCCGGGACTTC. As protein: CASSEIPLGGGALRDF.

The chain employs TRBV4-1 and TRBJ2-1; TRBD2 matches 8 bases. Unmatched junction bases numbered 13, after V lost 3 bases and J lost 6 bases. The CDR3 has 17 residues. CDR1 is MGHRA and CDR2 is YSYEKL in the germline V gene. DNA for the CDR3: TGCGCCAGCAGCCACCTCGGGAGGGGCGGCCCAATCAATGAGCAGTTCTTC. It codes for CASSHLGRGGPINEQFF.

This chain connects TRBV11-1 to TRBJ2-7; weak D call: TRBD1 (5 bases). V was shortened by 5 bases and J by 3 bases, with 8 bases between the two germline ends. This CDR3 is built from 12 residues. Germline values: CDR1 SGHAT, CDR2 FQDESV (reference sequence). The CDR3 coding sequence is TGTGCCAGCAGCGATCAGGGCTACGAGCAGTACTTC. Translated: CASSDQGYEQYF.

The table lists this clone with a count of one. This sequence joins TRBV28 and TRBJ1-6, with D possibly TRBD1 on 6 matching bases. V lost 5 bases and J 9 bases, leaving 17 bases between the germline ends. The CDR3 totals 15 residues. Looked up from germline, CDR1 is MDHEN and CDR2 is SYDVKM. In nucleotides, the CDR3 is TGTGCCAGCAGTCAAACTCAGGGGTCGGGTTCACCCCTCCACTTT. Its translation: CASSQTQGSGSPLHF. Variable domain in full (rest from reference TRBV28 and TRBJ1-6): DVKVTQSSRYLVKRTGEKVFLECVQDMDHENMFWYRQDPGLGLRLIYFSYDVKMKEKGDIPEGYSVSREKKERFSLILESASTNQTSMYLCASSQTQGSGSPLHFGNGTRLTVT.

This clone has a handful of counts. V and J are TRBV5-1 and TRBJ1-1; D gene ambiguous. CDR1 is SGHRS and CDR2 is YFSETQ in the germline V gene. Trimming removed 0 bases from V and 6 bases from J, with 9 bases in between. The CDR3 covers 13 residues. CDR3 region: CASSLGELAEAFF. For the CDR3, the DNA is TGCGCCAGCAGCTTGGGGGAGTTGGCTGAAGCTTTCTTT.

This chain connects TRBV18 to TRBJ2-1, with 9 bases matching TRBD2. The CDR3 covers 13 residues. The junction had 10 bases not matched to a gene; V was cut back by 6 bases and J by 13 bases. Germline V lookup: CDR1 KGHSH, CDR2 LQKENI. The CDR3 DNA is TGTGCCAGCTCCCCAAGTCCTAGCGGGACACAGTTCTTC. Translated, it gives CASSPSPSGTQFF.

The chain combines TRBV11-2 with TRBJ2-1; 8 bases are a match to TRBD2. V trimming: 0 bases; J trimming: 7 bases; junction bases outside the gene matches: 11. CDR3 length: 17 residues. Germline assignment: CDR1 SGHAT and CDR2 FQNNGV. CDR3 residues: CASSLDRPSGRPNEQFF. The CDR3 DNA follows: TGTGCCAGCAGCTTAGATAGGCCTAGCGGGCGCCCTAATGAGCAGTTCTTC.

The chain couples TRBV5-4 to TRBJ2-2; 14 bases are shared with TRBD2. The CDR3 runs 17 residues. With V trimmed by 3 bases and J by 8 bases, 9 bases remained unmatched. CDR1 is SGHNT and CDR2 is YYREEE in the germline V gene (reference sequence). The CDR3 sequence: CASSSGLAGVGAGELFF. The CDR3, as DNA: TGTGCCAGCAGCTCGGGACTAGCGGGAGTCGGGGCGGGGGAGCTGTTTTTT. The complete variable domain, with remaining parts taken from reference TRBV5-4 and TRBJ2-2, reads ETGVTQSPTHLIKTRGQQVTLRCSSQSGHNTVSWYQQALGQGPQFIFQYYREEENGRGNFPPRFSGLQFPNYSSELNVNALELDDSALYLCASSSGLAGVGAGELFFGEGSRLTVL.

This clone was observed a few times. The chain recombines TRBV19 with TRBJ1-3; D is ambiguous. V was clipped by 5 bases and J by 2 bases, with 7 bases between them. Germline CDR1 LNHDA, CDR2 SQIVND (reference sequence). The CDR3 length is 13 residues. In DNA, the CDR3 is TGTGCCAGTAGTCCCAGGCCTGGAAACACCATATATTTT. It translates to CASSPRPGNTIYF.

The chain is built from TRBV6-5 and TRBJ2-5; D gene uncertain. CDR3 size: 12 residues. Trimming removed 8 bases from V and 5 bases from J, with 12 bases in between. The germline gives CDR1 MNHEY, CDR2 SVGAGI. This CDR3 is CASGPLRETQYF. Written as DNA, the CDR3 is TGTGCCAGCGGGCCTCTCAGGGAGACCCAGTACTTC.

V usage is TRBV6-5 and J usage is TRBJ2-1; tentatively, D is TRBD2 (5 bases). The V and J ends lost 4 bases and 1 base respectively, with 14 bases between them. Germline V gene sequence: CDR1 MNHEY, CDR2 SVGAGI. The CDR3 covers 16 residues. CDR3 sequence (DNA): TGTGCCAGCAGTTCACGGCTCGCGGGTTCCTACAATGAGCAGTTCTTC. Residues: CASSSRLAGSYNEQFF.

The chain is built from TRBV14 and TRBJ1-6; D might be TRBD1 (5 bases). V shed 7 bases and J shed 12 bases, with 16 bases lying between them. CDR3 length: 13 residues. Germline assignment: CDR1 SGHDN and CDR2 FVKESK. This chain's CDR3 is CASTRFGGGPLHF. The CDR3 bases are TGTGCCAGCACTAGGTTCGGGGGAGGACCCCTCCACTTT.

V gene TRBV7-3 combines with J gene TRBJ2-5; no clear D. Germline CDR1 and CDR2: SGHTA and FQGTGA. This CDR3 is 14 amino acids long. V lost 0 bases and J 5 bases, leaving 10 bases between the germline ends. CDR3 protein: CASSLTPGAETQYF. In DNA form, the CDR3 reads TGTGCCAGCAGCTTAACGCCGGGTGCGGAGACCCAGTACTTC. Together with reference TRBV7-3 and TRBJ2-5, the CDR3 gives the full variable domain: GAGVSQTPSNKVTEKGKYVELRCDPISGHTALYWYRQSLGQGPEFLIYFQGTGAADDSGLPNDRFFAVRPEGSVSTLKIQRTERGDSAVYLCASSLTPGAETQYFGPGTRLLVL.

The rearrangement joins TRBV30 to TRBJ1-4; 9 bases are shared with TRBD1. The V gene end was trimmed by 6 bases and the J gene end by 8 bases; junction bases not matched to a gene: 10. Germline V gene lookup returns CDR1 GTSNPN and CDR2 SVGIG (reference sequence). CDR3 length: 14 residues. CDR3 protein: CACSQQGAWEKLFF. The CDR3 nucleotides read TGTGCCTGCAGTCAACAGGGGGCTTGGGAAAAACTGTTTTTT.